These 27 T cell receptor beta chains came from one sample sequenced in a study of a mutant IDH1 vaccine in newly diagnosed glioma. Using immunoSEQ multiplex PCR, the repertoire was profiled, and TCRdb retains in-frame clones only, with some absent. The sample yields roughly 40,000 clones, roughly 85% seen once. Specified time point: week 5, during vaccination. Each vaccine dose was 300 ug of mutant IDH1 20-mer peptide, with topical imiquimod. For these receptors, no antigen is known. The source material was PBMCs, sampled from a glioma patient whose treatment included an IDH1 peptide vaccine. Receptor source: a man in his forties with glioma.

In its sample, this clone was seen a few times. This chain links TRBV27 with TRBJ1-2; TRBD1 matches 7 bases. The CDR3 totals 13 residues. The V and J ends lost 6 bases and 4 bases, in that order; junction bases with no gene match: 5. Per the germline V gene, CDR1 is MNHEY and CDR2 is SMNVEV (reference sequence). The DNA for the CDR3 is TGTGCCAGCAGCCGAGGGACAGCCTATGGCTACACCTTC. It codes for CASSRGTAYGYTF.

CDR3 amino acids: CATSRDQQGGETQYF. The DNA for the CDR3 is TGTGCCACCAGCAGAGATCAACAGGGCGGTGAGACCCAGTACTTC. This chain joins TRBV15 and TRBJ2-5; D is possibly TRBD1 (6 bases). The CDR3 is 15 residues long. V was pared by 0 bases and J by 5 bases, with 13 bases between. CDR1 is LNHNV, CDR2 YYDKDF, per germline (reference sequence).

The table lists this clone with a few counts. The V and J genes are TRBV5-6 and TRBJ1-5, with 7 bases identical to TRBD1. The length of the CDR3 is 16 residues. The germline V gene encodes CDR1 SGHDT and CDR2 YYEEEE. The junction had 10 bases not matched to a gene; V was cut back by 0 bases and J by 7 bases. The CDR3: CASSLGSTGAKQPQHF. Written as DNA, the CDR3 is TGTGCCAGCAGCTTGGGTTCAACAGGGGCTAAACAGCCCCAGCATTTT. The whole variable domain, remainder taken from reference TRBV5-6 and TRBJ1-5, is DAGVTQSPTHLIKTRGQQVTLRCSPKSGHDTVSWYQQALGQGPQFIFQYYEEEERQRGNFPDRFSGHQFPNYSSELNVNALLLGDSALYLCASSLGSTGAKQPQHFGDGTRLSIL.

This clone counts as medium-sized. The chain joins TRBV27 to TRBJ2-2, with 12 bases lining up with TRBD1. With 5 bases clipped from V and 5 bases from J, the junction kept 15 bases outside the gene matches. Germline V gene data show CDR1 as MNHEY and CDR2 as SMNVEV (reference sequence). This CDR3 region has 19 residues. CDR3 amino acids: CASSSRDRGRLSRTGELFF. The CDR3 nucleotides are TGTGCCAGCAGTAGCCGGGACAGGGGGCGTTTGAGTAGGACCGGGGAGCTGTTTTTT.

This clone was picked up a small number of times. The genes are TRBV2 and TRBJ2-1, with D perhaps TRBD1 (6 bases). Per the germline V gene, CDR1 is SNHLY and CDR2 is FYNNEI. Between the trimmed V and J ends, which lost 8 bases and 0 bases, there was a span of 11 bases. This CDR3 spans 14 amino acids. In DNA, the CDR3 is TGTGCCAGCTCCCGGGACACCTCCTACAATGAGCAGTTCTTC. Its protein is CASSRDTSYNEQFF.

This chain links TRBV7-9 with TRBJ1-2, with 9 bases lining up with TRBD1. The CDR3 covers 16 residues. Germline assignment: CDR1 SEHNR and CDR2 FQNEAQ (reference sequence). The J segment lost 2 bases and the V segment lost 5 bases, leaving 9 bases of the junction unmatched. For the CDR3, the DNA is TGTGCCAGCAGCGATTTTTCACAGGGGGCGAACTATGGCTACACCTTC. Residues: CASSDFSQGANYGYTF.

This clone was found a few times. This chain connects TRBV6-1 to TRBJ1-1; D is unclear. Germline CDR1 is MNHNS and CDR2 is SASEGT. V was cut by 1 base and J by 0 bases, with 6 bases left in between. CDR3 size: 14 residues. The CDR3 region has the DNA TGTGCCAGCAGTGAAGGAGGGCTGAACACTGAAGCTTTCTTT. Translated, it gives CASSEGGLNTEAFF.

This clone was counted a single time. The chain couples TRBV4-1 to TRBJ1-1; 9 nucleotides line up with TRBD1. The germline V gene has CDR1 MGHRA and CDR2 YSYEKL. CDR3 length: 15 residues. The ends lost 3 bases at V and 1 base at J; junction bases unmatched: 3. Written as DNA, the CDR3 is TGCGCCAGCAGCCATATGGGACAGGGGAACACTGAAGCTTTCTTT. This encodes CASSHMGQGNTEAFF.

This sequence joins TRBV28 and TRBJ1-1; D not certain. The CDR3 totals 12 residues. V lost 0 bases, J lost 1 base, and 0 bases lay in between. Germline CDR1 and CDR2: MDHEN and SYDVKM. For the CDR3, the DNA is TGTGCCAGCAGTTTATGGAACACTGAAGCTTTCTTT. This codes for CASSLWNTEAFF.

The V gene is TRBV29-1, the J gene TRBJ1-5; D is ambiguous. In germline, CDR1 is SQVTM, CDR2 ANQGSEA. This CDR3 contains 10 residues. Deletions cut 6 bases from V and 9 bases from J, with 9 bases between. CDR3: CSVESGPQHF. In DNA form, the CDR3 reads TGCAGCGTAGAGTCGGGGCCCCAGCATTTT.

This clone has a handful of counts. The chain carries TRBV6-5 and TRBJ1-1, with a weak D call TRBD1 (5 bases). V shed 0 bases and J shed 9 bases, with 8 bases lying between them. CDR3 length: 12 amino acids. The V gene's germline CDR1 is MNHEY and CDR2 SVGAGI. The CDR3 coding sequence is TGTGCCAGCAGTTACTCGCAGGGCCAAGCTTTCTTT. This codes for CASSYSQGQAFF.

The chain couples TRBV2 to TRBJ2-1, with D possibly being TRBD2 (5 bases). The CDR3 is 13 residues long. The germline CDR1 and CDR2 sequences are SNHLY and FYNNEI. V was shortened by 7 bases and J by 8 bases, with 15 bases between the two germline ends. The CDR3 sequence: CASNVVLRDEQFF. CDR3 bases: TGTGCCAGCAATGTTGTACTGAGGGATGAGCAGTTCTTC. The full variable domain, with the rest looked up from reference TRBV2 and TRBJ2-1, is EPEVTQTPSHQVTQMGQEVILRCVPISNHLYFYWYRQILGQKVEFLVSFYNNEISEKSEIFDDQFSVERPDGSNFTLKIRSTKLEDSAMYFCASNVVLRDEQFFGPGTRLTVL.

V usage is TRBV5-1 and J usage is TRBJ1-4, with 10 bases identical to TRBD1. CDR1 and CDR2 from the germline V gene are SGHRS and YFSETQ. The CDR3 extends over 14 amino acids. V shed 2 bases and J 8 bases; nucleotides not matched to a gene: 3. The DNA of the CDR3 is TGCGCCAGCAGCTTAAGGGACAGGGGCGAAAAACTGTTTTTT. Amino acids: CASSLRDRGEKLFF.

A single count supports this clone. The V call is TRBV5-6, the J call TRBJ1-1; no reliable D call. V was clipped by 4 bases and J by 0 bases, with 7 bases between them. This CDR3 is built from 13 residues. Germline assignment: CDR1 SGHDT and CDR2 YYEEEE. CDR3 DNA: TGTGCCAGCAGCCACACTGTGAACACTGAAGCTTTCTTT. Translating gives CASSHTVNTEAFF.

The CDR3: CASSLEQGRTEAFF. CDR3 coding DNA: TGCGCCAGCAGCTTGGAACAGGGAAGGACTGAAGCTTTCTTT. V gene TRBV5-1 combines with J gene TRBJ1-1, with D possibly matching TRBD1 (6 bases). V lost 0 bases to trimming and J lost 5 bases, with 11 bases between them. Germline CDR1 and CDR2: SGHRS and YFSETQ. The CDR3 length is 14 residues.

The J gene is TRBJ1-1, the V gene TRBV11-3; D is undetermined. The CDR3 length is 15 residues. Germline V CDR1 and CDR2: SGHNT, YENEEA. The germline V and J ends were trimmed by 1 base and 2 bases, with 11 bases remaining between them. DNA of the CDR3: TGTGCCAGCAGCTTAGGCCCACTCTCCAACACTGAAGCTTTCTTT. This sequence encodes CASSLGPLSNTEAFF.

This clone was picked up a small number of times. The chain carries TRBV15 and TRBJ1-2; 10 bases are a match to TRBD1. V trimming: 3 bases; J trimming: 3 bases; junction bases outside the gene matches: 4. The germline V gene encodes CDR1 LNHNV and CDR2 YYDKDF (reference sequence). This CDR3 has 15 amino acids. The CDR3 loop is CATSRTGQGHYGYTF. The CDR3 bases are TGTGCCACCAGCAGGACGGGACAGGGGCACTATGGCTACACCTTC. The variable domain in full, completed from reference TRBV15 and TRBJ1-2, reads DAMVIQNPRYQVTQFGKPVTLSCSQTLNHNVMYWYQQKSSQAPKLLFHYYDKDFNNEADTPDNFQSRRPNTSFCFLDIRSPGLGDTAMYLCATSRTGQGHYGYTFGSGTRLTVV.

CDR3 protein: CASSSQAGAGTDTQYF. CDR3 in DNA: TGTGCCAGCAGCTCCCAAGCGGGAGCGGGCACAGATACGCAGTATTTT. This rearrangement joins TRBV7-2 to TRBJ2-3, with TRBD2 matching 8 bases. Germline V gene sequence: CDR1 SGHTA, CDR2 FQGNSA. CDR3 length: 16 amino acids. The trim removed 4 bases at V and 1 base at J, leaving 7 bases unmatched. Variable domain in full (rest from reference TRBV7-2 and TRBJ2-3): GAGVSQSPSNKVTEKGKDVELRCDPISGHTALYWYRQSLGQGLEFLIYFQGNSAPDKSGLPSDRFSAERTGGSVSTLTIQRTQQEDSAVYLCASSSQAGAGTDTQYFGPGTRLTVL.

This clone turned up a few times. The rearrangement joins TRBV4-2 to TRBJ2-3, with 9 bases aligning to TRBD1. There are 19 residues in the CDR3. Germline V gene data show CDR1 as LGHNA and CDR2 as YNFKEQ. Germline trimming cut 0 bases from V and 6 bases from J; bases unmatched to any gene: 16. The CDR3 DNA follows: TGTGCCAGCAGCCAAGATAAGGACAGGGGAGACCCACGAGGGGATACGCAGTATTTT. Protein sequence: CASSQDKDRGDPRGDTQYF.

This chain links TRBV7-9 with TRBJ2-5; D is ambiguous. V was trimmed by 5 bases and J by 0 bases, leaving 13 bases between them. Germline lookup yields CDR1 SEHNR and CDR2 FQNEAQ (reference sequence). This CDR3 has 15 residues. This CDR3 is CASSHSPSHQETQYF. As DNA, the CDR3 is TGTGCCAGCAGCCACAGTCCCTCGCACCAAGAGACCCAGTACTTC.

The V gene is TRBV5-1, the J gene TRBJ2-5, with a possible D match to TRBD2 (7 bases). The V gene's germline CDR1 is SGHRS and CDR2 YFSETQ. This CDR3 is 15 amino acids long. Trimming took 0 bases from V and 3 from J, leaving 12 bases between them. The chain's CDR3 is CASSLAGGREETQYF. CDR3 in DNA: TGCGCCAGCAGCTTGGCCGGGGGGCGCGAAGAGACCCAGTACTTC. The whole variable domain, remainder taken from reference TRBV5-1 and TRBJ2-5, is KAGVTQTPRYLIKTRGQQVTLSCSPISGHRSVSWYQQTPGQGLQFLFEYFSETQRNKGNFPGRFSGRQFSNSRSEMNVSTLELGDSALYLCASSLAGGREETQYFGPGTRLLVL.

This chain joins TRBV27 and TRBJ2-2, with a possible D match to TRBD2 (6 bases). The CDR3 has 14 residues. Deletions cut 6 bases from V and 1 base from J, with 9 bases between. Per the germline V gene, CDR1 is MNHEY and CDR2 is SMNVEV (reference sequence). CDR3 nucleotides: TGTGCCAGCAGACGGGGAGGGAACACCGGGGAGCTGTTTTTT. Translating gives CASRRGGNTGELFF.

This clone is medium-sized. The chain combines TRBV2 with TRBJ1-1, with D unresolved. CDR1 and CDR2 from the germline V gene are SNHLY and FYNNEI. This CDR3 is built from 14 residues. V lost 7 bases, J lost 1 base, and 13 bases lay in between. The DNA of the CDR3 is TGTGCCAGCAAGAGAGACGGACGGAACACTGAAGCTTTCTTT. This gives the protein CASKRDGRNTEAFF.

The J gene is TRBJ2-7, the V gene TRBV18; 7 nucleotides line up with TRBD2. The V gene's germline CDR1 is KGHSH and CDR2 LQKENI. Germline trimming cut 5 bases from V and 2 bases from J; bases unmatched to any gene: 6. This CDR3 is 14 amino acids long. The CDR3 sequence: CASSAYREAYEQYF. The CDR3, as DNA: TGTGCCAGCTCAGCATACCGGGAGGCCTACGAGCAGTACTTC. Full variable domain (remainder filled in from reference TRBV18 and TRBJ2-7): NAGVMQNPRHLVRRRGQEARLRCSPMKGHSHVYWYRQLPEEGLKFMVYLQKENIIDESGMPKERFSAEFPKEGPSILRIQQVVRGDSAAYFCASSAYREAYEQYFGPGTRLTVT.

V is TRBV27 and J is TRBJ1-2, with D perhaps TRBD1 (6 bases). Between the trimmed V and J ends, which lost 3 bases and 5 bases, there was a span of 19 bases. The CDR3 is made up of 16 amino acids. Germline lookup yields CDR1 MNHEY and CDR2 SMNVEV (reference sequence). Written as DNA, the CDR3 is TGTGCCAGCAGTTTGGGAACAGGGAATGATCGGTATGGCTACACCTTC. The encoded protein is CASSLGTGNDRYGYTF.

This chain connects TRBV27 to TRBJ1-4; possible D gene TRBD1, 6 bases. Germline V gene data show CDR1 as MNHEY and CDR2 as SMNVEV (reference sequence). The V gene lost 5 bases and the J gene lost 7 bases, with 14 bases spanning the gap. The CDR3 contains 14 residues. The CDR3 region is CASSVRQVSEKLFF. In DNA form, the CDR3 reads TGTGCCAGCAGTGTAAGACAGGTATCTGAAAAACTGTTTTTT.

CDR3 sequence (DNA): TGTGCCAGCAGCTTATCCCGGCACGAGCAGTACTTC. It encodes CASSLSRHEQYF. This chain connects TRBV7-3 to TRBJ2-7, with unresolved D. Germline V lookup: CDR1 SGHTA, CDR2 FQGTGA. CDR3 size: 12 residues. V lost 2 bases and J 5 bases, leaving 7 bases between the germline ends. Full variable domain (remainder filled in from reference TRBV7-3 and TRBJ2-7): GAGVSQTPSNKVTEKGKYVELRCDPISGHTALYWYRQSLGQGPEFLIYFQGTGAADDSGLPNDRFFAVRPEGSVSTLKIQRTERGDSAVYLCASSLSRHEQYFGPGTRLTVT.